This entry lists 12 T cell receptor beta chains sequenced from one sample in a study of T cells in Graves' hyperthyroidism and ophthalmopathy. TCR beta CDR3 region amplification was performed from RNA transcripts. First-round RT-PCR targeting the TCR CDR3 was performed with the HTBI primer set. In TCRdb, the multiplex PCR reads were re-called with MiXCR into one record per CDR3 protein. The repertoire holds a few hundred thousand distinct CDR3 sequences, with around 16% as singletons. The sequenced sample was blood. These receptors originate from a woman in her twenties or thirties with Graves' hyperthyroidism.

The rearrangement links TRBV20-1 to TRBJ1-1; 8 bases agree with TRBD1. Per germline, CDR1 DFQATT and CDR2 SNEGSKA (reference sequence). CDR3 length equals 15 residues. V was pared by 0 bases and J by 4 bases, with 7 bases of the junction left unmatched. The CDR3 is CSARDQGAVGTEAFF. Written as DNA, the CDR3 is TGCAGTGCTAGAGACCAGGGGGCGGTGGGCACTGAAGCTTTCTTT.

V usage is TRBV18 and J usage is TRBJ1-2; tentatively, D is TRBD1 (5 bases). Germline V gene sequence: CDR1 KGHSH, CDR2 LQKENI. Trimming shortened V by 3 bases and J by 6 bases, and 17 bases separated the two germline ends. The CDR3 has 15 amino acids. Here the CDR3 reads CASSPYSPEGNGYTF. CDR3 bases: TGTGCCAGCTCACCGTATTCACCGGAGGGGAATGGCTACACCTTC. The full variable domain, with the rest looked up from reference TRBV18 and TRBJ1-2, is NAGVMQNPRHLVRRRGQEARLRCSPMKGHSHVYWYRQLPEEGLKFMVYLQKENIIDESGMPKERFSAEFPKEGPSILRIQQVVRGDSAAYFCASSPYSPEGNGYTFGSGTRLTVV.

This clonotype turned up a few times. The rearrangement uses TRBV5-8 and TRBJ2-3; possibly TRBD2 for D (5 bases). CDR3 length equals 16 residues. V was trimmed by 3 bases and J by 6 bases, leaving 20 bases between them. In germline, CDR1 is SGHTS, CDR2 YDEGEE. The chain's CDR3 is CASSSPWTETGDTQYF. The CDR3 nucleotides read TGTGCCAGCAGCTCCCCGTGGACGGAGACGGGGGATACGCAGTATTTT. The variable domain in full, with the rest retrieved from reference TRBV5-8 and TRBJ2-3, is EAGVTQSPTHLIKTRGQQATLRCSPISGHTSVYWYQQALGLGLQFLLWYDEGEERNRGNFPPRFSGRQFPNYSSELNVNALELEDSALYLCASSSPWTETGDTQYFGPGTRLTVL.

This clonotype has at least ten counts. The J gene is TRBJ1-1, the V gene TRBV7-2; D perhaps matches TRBD1 (6 bases). From germline, CDR1 is SGHTA and CDR2 FQGNSA. This CDR3 spans 14 amino acids. Deletions cut 5 bases from V and 4 bases from J, with 14 bases between. Here the CDR3 DNA reads TGTGCCAGCAGCGAAGGGGGGCCGATCACTGAAGCTTTCTTT. This translates into CASSEGGPITEAFF.

This clonotype has at least ten counts. J is TRBJ2-1 and V is TRBV29-1, with 11 bases that match TRBD2. The CDR3 extends over 14 amino acids. V gave up 2 bases and J gave up 7 bases; unmatched junction bases: 4. From germline, CDR1 is SQVTM and CDR2 ANQGSEA. CDR3 protein: CSVELAGGPNEQFF. The CDR3 DNA reads as TGCAGCGTTGAATTAGCGGGAGGGCCTAATGAGCAGTTCTTC.

This clonotype was picked up many times. The J gene is TRBJ1-1, the V gene TRBV30, with TRBD1 as a possible D gene (5 bases). V was cut by 4 bases and J by 7 bases, with 16 bases left in between. The CDR3 covers 13 residues. Germline CDR1 reads GTSNPN; CDR2 reads SVGIG (reference sequence). In DNA, the CDR3 is TGTGCCTGGATCGGGACCGCACTTGGTGAAGCTTTCTTT. This translates into CAWIGTALGEAFF.

This clonotype occurred a few times. The chain combines TRBV5-1 with TRBJ1-2, with D perhaps matching TRBD1 (6 bases). The CDR3 is 13 amino acids. V lost 2 bases to trimming and J lost 4 bases, with 9 bases between them. Looked up from germline, CDR1 is SGHRS and CDR2 is YFSETQ. The CDR3 DNA reads as TGCGCCAGCAGCTTACAGGGATTCTATGGCTACACCTTC. It is translated as CASSLQGFYGYTF.

This clonotype has ten or more counts. The rearrangement uses TRBV27 and TRBJ1-2; 10 bases line up with TRBD1. The CDR3 length is 16 residues. The junction had 7 bases not matched to a gene; V was cut back by 4 bases and J by 2 bases. From germline, CDR1 is MNHEY and CDR2 SMNVEV (reference sequence). In nucleotides, the CDR3 is TGTGCCAGCAGTTCCCGGACAGGGGGACTCAACTATGGCTACACCTTC. This sequence encodes CASSSRTGGLNYGYTF.

V is TRBV18 and J is TRBJ2-1; 12 bases align to TRBD2. The CDR3 has 17 amino acids. V gave up 4 bases and J gave up 7 bases; unmatched junction bases: 11. Germline CDR1 KGHSH, CDR2 LQKENI. The CDR3 bases are TGTGCCAGCTCACGCCAAGAACTCGGACTAGCGGGAAATGAGCAGTTCTTC. Its translation is CASSRQELGLAGNEQFF. Using reference TRBV18 and TRBJ2-1 for the parts outside the CDR3, the full variable domain is NAGVMQNPRHLVRRRGQEARLRCSPMKGHSHVYWYRQLPEEGLKFMVYLQKENIIDESGMPKERFSAEFPKEGPSILRIQQVVRGDSAAYFCASSRQELGLAGNEQFFGPGTRLTVL.

The CDR3 DNA sequence: TGCAGTGCTTTCGGCCCCCCTAGCGGGAGATACGCCGACTACGAGCAGTACTTC. Translated: CSAFGPPSGRYADYEQYF. V usage is TRBV20-1 and J usage is TRBJ2-7; 10 nucleotides align to TRBD2. V lost 5 bases, J lost 3 bases, and 19 bases stayed unmatched. The CDR3 runs 18 residues. Germline CDR1 DFQATT, CDR2 SNEGSKA (reference sequence).

This clonotype occurred many times. The genes are TRBV12-3 or TRBV12-4 and TRBJ1-4; 7 bases are a match to TRBD1. The CDR3 totals 14 residues. The V and J ends lost 5 bases and 4 bases, in that order; junction bases with no gene match: 4. The CDR3 DNA sequence: TGTGCCAGCAGTACCGGGACAGATAATGAAAAACTGTTTTTT. This sequence encodes CASSTGTDNEKLFF.

This clonotype was observed a few times. The rearrangement uses TRBV3-1 and TRBJ2-7; 7 nucleotides line up with TRBD2. V was pared by 1 base and J by 3 bases, with 3 bases of the junction left unmatched. This CDR3 has 14 residues. CDR1 is LGHDT and CDR2 is YNNKEL in the germline V gene (reference sequence). The CDR3 loop reads CASSQGGGLYEQYF. The CDR3 coding sequence is TGTGCCAGCAGCCAAGGGGGGGGTCTCTACGAGCAGTACTTC.